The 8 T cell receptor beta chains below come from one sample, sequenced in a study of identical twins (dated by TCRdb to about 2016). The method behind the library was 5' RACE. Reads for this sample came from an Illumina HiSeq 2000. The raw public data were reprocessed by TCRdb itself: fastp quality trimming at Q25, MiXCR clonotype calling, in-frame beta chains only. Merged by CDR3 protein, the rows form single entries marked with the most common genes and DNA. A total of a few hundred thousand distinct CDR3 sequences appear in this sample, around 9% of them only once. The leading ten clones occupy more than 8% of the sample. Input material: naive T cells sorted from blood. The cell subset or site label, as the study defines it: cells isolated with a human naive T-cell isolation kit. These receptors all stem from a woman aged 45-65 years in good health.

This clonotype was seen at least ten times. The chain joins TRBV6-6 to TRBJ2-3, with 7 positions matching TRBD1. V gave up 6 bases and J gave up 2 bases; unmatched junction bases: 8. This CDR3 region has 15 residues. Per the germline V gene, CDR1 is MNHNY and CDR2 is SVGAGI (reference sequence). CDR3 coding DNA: TGTGCCAGCAGACGCGACAGGGTAGTCACAGATACGCAGTATTTT. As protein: CASRRDRVVTDTQYF.

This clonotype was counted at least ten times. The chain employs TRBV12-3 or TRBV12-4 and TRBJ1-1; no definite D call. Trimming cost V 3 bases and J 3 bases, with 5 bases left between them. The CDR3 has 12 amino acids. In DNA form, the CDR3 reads TGTGCCAGCAGTTTCTCCGACACTGAAGCTTTCTTT. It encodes CASSFSDTEAFF.

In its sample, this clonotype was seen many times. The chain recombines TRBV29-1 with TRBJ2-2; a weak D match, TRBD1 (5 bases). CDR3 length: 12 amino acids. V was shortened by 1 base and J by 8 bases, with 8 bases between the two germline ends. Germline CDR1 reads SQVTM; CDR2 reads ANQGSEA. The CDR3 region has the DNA TGCAGCGTTGAAGTTCGGACAGGGGAGCTGTTTTTT. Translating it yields CSVEVRTGELFF.

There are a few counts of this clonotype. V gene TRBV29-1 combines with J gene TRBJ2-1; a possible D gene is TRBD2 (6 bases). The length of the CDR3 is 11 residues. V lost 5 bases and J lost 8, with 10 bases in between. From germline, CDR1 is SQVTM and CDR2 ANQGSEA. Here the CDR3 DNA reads TGCAGCGTTATGAGGAGGGATGAGCAGTTCTTC. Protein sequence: CSVMRRDEQFF.

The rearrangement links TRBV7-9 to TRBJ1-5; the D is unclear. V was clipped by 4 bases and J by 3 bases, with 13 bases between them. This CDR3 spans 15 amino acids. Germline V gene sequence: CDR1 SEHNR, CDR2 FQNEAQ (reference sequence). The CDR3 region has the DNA TGTGCCAGCAGCTGGGGAGGACGGAACAATCAGCCCCAGCATTTT. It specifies CASSWGGRNNQPQHF. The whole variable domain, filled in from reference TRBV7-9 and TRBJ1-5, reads DTGVSQNPRHKITKRGQNVTFRCDPISEHNRLYWYRQTLGQGPEFLTYFQNEAQLEKSRLLSDRFSAERPKGSFSTLEIQRTEQGDSAMYLCASSWGGRNNQPQHFGDGTRLSIL.

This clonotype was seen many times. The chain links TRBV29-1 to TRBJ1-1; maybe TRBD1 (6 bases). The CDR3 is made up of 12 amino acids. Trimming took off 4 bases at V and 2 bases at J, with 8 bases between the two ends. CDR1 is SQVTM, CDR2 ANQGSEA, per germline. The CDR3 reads CSVVTGNTEAFF. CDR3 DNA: TGCAGCGTTGTGACAGGCAACACTGAAGCTTTCTTT.

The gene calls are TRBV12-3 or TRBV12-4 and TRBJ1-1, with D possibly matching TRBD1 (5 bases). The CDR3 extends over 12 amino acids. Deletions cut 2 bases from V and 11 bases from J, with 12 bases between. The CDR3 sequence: CASSLKGRAAFF. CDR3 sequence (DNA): TGTGCCAGCAGTTTAAAGGGGCGCGCGGCTTTCTTT.

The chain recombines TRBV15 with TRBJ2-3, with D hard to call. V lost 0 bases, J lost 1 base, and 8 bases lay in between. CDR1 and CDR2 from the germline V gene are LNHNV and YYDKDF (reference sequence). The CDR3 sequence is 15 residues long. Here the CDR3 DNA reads TGTGCCACCAGCAGAGATCCCAGCGGCACAGATACGCAGTATTTT. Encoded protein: CATSRDPSGTDTQYF.